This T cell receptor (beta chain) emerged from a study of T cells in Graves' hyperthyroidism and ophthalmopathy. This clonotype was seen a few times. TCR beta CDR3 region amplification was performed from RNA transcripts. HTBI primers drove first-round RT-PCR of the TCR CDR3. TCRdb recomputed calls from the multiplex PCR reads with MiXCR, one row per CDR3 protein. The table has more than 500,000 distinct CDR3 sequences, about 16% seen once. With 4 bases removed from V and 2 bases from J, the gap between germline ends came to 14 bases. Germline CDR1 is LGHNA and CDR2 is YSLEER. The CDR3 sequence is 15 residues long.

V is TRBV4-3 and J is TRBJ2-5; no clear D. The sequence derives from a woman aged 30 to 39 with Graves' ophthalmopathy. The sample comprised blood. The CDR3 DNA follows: TGCGCCAGCAGCCCCCAACCGGGCGCACAAGAGACCCAGTACTTC. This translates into CASSPQPGAQETQYF.